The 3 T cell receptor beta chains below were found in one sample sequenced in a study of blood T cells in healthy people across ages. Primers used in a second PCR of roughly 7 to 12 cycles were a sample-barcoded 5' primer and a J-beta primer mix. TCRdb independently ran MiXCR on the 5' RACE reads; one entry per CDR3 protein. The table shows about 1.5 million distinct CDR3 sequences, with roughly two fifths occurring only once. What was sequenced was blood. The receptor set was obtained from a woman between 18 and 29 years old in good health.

The CDR3 DNA reads TGCGCCAGCAGCCAAGATCCGGGTAGGGGGAGCTCCTACAATGAGCAGTTCTTC. Amino acids: CASSQDPGRGSSYNEQFF. This sequence joins TRBV4-3 and TRBJ2-1, with D possibly matching TRBD1 (6 bases). The germline gives CDR1 LGHNA, CDR2 YSLEER. The CDR3 covers 18 residues. Trimming left V 0 bases short and J 0 bases short, with 15 bases between.

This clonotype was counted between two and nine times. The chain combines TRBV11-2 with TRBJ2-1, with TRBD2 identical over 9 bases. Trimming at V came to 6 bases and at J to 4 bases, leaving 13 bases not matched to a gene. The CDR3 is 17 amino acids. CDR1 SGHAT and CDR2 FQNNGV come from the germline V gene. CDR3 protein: CASSSRGGGVLYNEQFF. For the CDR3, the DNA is TGTGCCAGCAGTTCCCGCGGGGGGGGAGTTTTATACAATGAGCAGTTCTTC.

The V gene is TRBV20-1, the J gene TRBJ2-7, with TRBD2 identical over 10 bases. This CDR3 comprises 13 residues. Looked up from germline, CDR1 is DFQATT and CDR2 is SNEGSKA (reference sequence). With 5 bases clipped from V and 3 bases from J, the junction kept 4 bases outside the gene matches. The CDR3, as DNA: TGCAGTGCTTCTTGGACTAGCGGCTACGAGCAGTACTTC. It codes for CSASWTSGYEQYF.